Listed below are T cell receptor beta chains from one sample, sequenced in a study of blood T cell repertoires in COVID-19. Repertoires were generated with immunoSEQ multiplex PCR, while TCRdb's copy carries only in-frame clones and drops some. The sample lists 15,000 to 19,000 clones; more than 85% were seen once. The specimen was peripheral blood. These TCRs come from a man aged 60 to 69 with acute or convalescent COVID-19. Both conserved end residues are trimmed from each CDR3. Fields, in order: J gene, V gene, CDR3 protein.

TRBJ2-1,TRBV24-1,ATSDPSGGDNNEQF
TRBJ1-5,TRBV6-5,ASSPGGAGQPQH
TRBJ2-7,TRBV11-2,ASSLGRYEQY
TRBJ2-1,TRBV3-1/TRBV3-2,ASSHEEGLAVGNEQF
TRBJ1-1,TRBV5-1,ASSSQGQENTEAF
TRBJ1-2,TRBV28,ASSTPGGYT
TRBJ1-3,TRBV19,ASSRDSARNTIY
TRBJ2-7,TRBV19,ASSTTGGHLYEQY
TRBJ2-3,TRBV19,ASSIGQVYTDTQY
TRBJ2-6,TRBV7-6,ASSPWDRGRGANVLT
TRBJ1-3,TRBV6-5,ASSYGQAGRNTIY
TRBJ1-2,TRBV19,ASSWSGFGYT
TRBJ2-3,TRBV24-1,ATSDRRSTDTQY
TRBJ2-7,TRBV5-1,ASSPSGTTLYEQY
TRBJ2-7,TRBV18,ASSPGQAEQY
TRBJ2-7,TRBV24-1,ATSETHRYEQY
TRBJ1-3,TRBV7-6,ASSFSGGTADFIGNTIY
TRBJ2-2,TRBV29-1,SVEAASNTGELF
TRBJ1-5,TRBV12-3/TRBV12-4,ASSRDARAQH
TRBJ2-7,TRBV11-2,ASSLRPGQNAYEQY
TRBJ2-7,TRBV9,ASSFTGTSVYEQY
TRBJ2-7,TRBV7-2,ASSLRGGRQLHSYEQY
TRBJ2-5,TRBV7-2,ASSLSRGETQY
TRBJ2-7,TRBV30,AWGGDSRIGDEQY
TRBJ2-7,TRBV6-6,ASSYGPDYFSYEQY
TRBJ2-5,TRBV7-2,ASSPGGLQETQY
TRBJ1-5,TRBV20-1,SASMGTGVGSNQPQH
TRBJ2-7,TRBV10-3,AISDPGQGDGYEQY
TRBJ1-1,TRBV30,ACWRGLLEVAF
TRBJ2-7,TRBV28,ASSLTGGPLYEQY
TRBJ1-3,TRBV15,ATSREYGNSGNTIY
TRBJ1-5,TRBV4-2,ASSRNWGDRGQPQH
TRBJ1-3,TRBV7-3,ASSWGPELGNTIY
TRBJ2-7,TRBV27,ASSLRTDSYEQY
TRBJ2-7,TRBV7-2,ASSLTKRAGDSEQY
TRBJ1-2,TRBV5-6,ASSRDRAGGYT
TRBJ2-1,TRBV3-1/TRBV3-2,ASSPFLAGSYNEQF
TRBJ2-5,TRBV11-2,ASSPQTGQGNRAGQY
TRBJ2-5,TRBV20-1,SARLSETQY
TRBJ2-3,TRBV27,ASRPGGPRTDTQY
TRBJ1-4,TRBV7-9,ASSLASTYRGPNEKLF
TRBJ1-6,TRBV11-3,ASSLDGGNNSPLH
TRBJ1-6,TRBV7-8,ASSSRGRSNNSPLH
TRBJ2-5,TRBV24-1,ATSGPTSGGSQETQY
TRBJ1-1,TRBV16,ASSPGLGGVTEAF